Listed below are T cell receptor beta chains from one sample, sequenced in a study of human T cells and chemical hapten exposure. MiXCR was run by TCRdb on the RACE reads, yielding one entry per CDR3 protein. Of some 57,000 distinct CDR3 sequences listed, approximately 9.7% were seen once; the top ten hold approximately 9.6%. The material was whole blood, obtained in connection with sensitization to the hapten diphenylcyclopropenone (DPC). The receptors stem from a woman aged 30 to 39 with alopecia areata. Some clones in this sample may be carry-over from other donors' samples. Both conserved end residues are part of each CDR3. The order of the fields is clone size, D gene, V gene, J gene, CDR3 protein, CDR3 DNA. A D gene is named only where the DNA matches it firmly. Size values are once, few and many counts, or a class for expanded clones, and some rows have none.

many	TRBD1	TRBV20-1	TRBJ1-5	CSASRETEQGADQPQHF	TGCAGTGCTAGCCGGGAGACTGAACAGGGGGCGGATCAGCCCCAGCATTTT
.	.	TRBV3-1	TRBJ1-4	CASSQADSAEKLFF	TGTGCCAGCAGCCAAGCGGACAGTGCTGAAAAACTGTTTTTT
hyperexpanded	.	TRBV7-9	TRBJ1-4	CASSLRREDEKLFF	TGTGCCAGCAGCTTAAGGAGGGAAGATGAAAAACTGTTTTTT
.	.	TRBV29-1	TRBJ2-7	CSVEIGGSSYEQYF	TGCAGCGTTGAAATCGGCGGAAGCTCCTACGAGCAGTACTTC
.	.	TRBV2	TRBJ2-3	CASRPVPAPRAPDTQYF	TGTGCCAGCAGGCCCGTTCCGGCTCCCCGGGCCCCAGATACGCAGTATTTT
.	TRBD2	TRBV4-2	TRBJ2-7	CASSQDSGGTYEQYF	TGTGCCAGCAGCCAAGATAGCGGGGGGACGTACGAGCAGTACTTC
.	TRBD2	TRBV5-4	TRBJ2-3	CASSLAASGSTDTQYF	TGTGCCAGCAGCTTGGCTGCTAGCGGAAGCACAGATACGCAGTATTTT
few	.	TRBV10-3	TRBJ2-3	CAIKPGLRSTDTQYF	TGTGCCATCAAGCCCGGCCTCAGGAGCACAGATACGCAGTATTTT
.	.	TRBV7-2	TRBJ1-5	CASSYLAEQGQPQHF	TGTGCCAGCAGCTATCTGGCAGAACAGGGTCAGCCCCAGCATTTT
few	.	TRBV7-2	TRBJ1-5	CASSPSLDQPQHF	TGTGCCAGCAGCCCTTCCCTCGACCAGCCCCAGCATTTT
many	.	TRBV10-3	TRBJ1-2	CAITSDQTGGYTF	TGTGCCATCACCTCAGACCAGACCGGCGGCTACACCTTC
.	.	TRBV5-1	TRBJ1-4	CASSLVPQGATNEKLFF	TGCGCCAGCAGCTTGGTTCCACAGGGAGCAACTAATGAAAAACTGTTTTTT
few	TRBD2	TRBV7-2	TRBJ2-5	CASSAGLAGGRETQYF	TGTGCCAGCAGCGCGGGACTAGCGGGGGGGCGGGAGACCCAGTACTTC
.	TRBD1	TRBV7-2	TRBJ2-3	CASSLGQGAADTQYF	TGTGCCAGCAGCTTGGGACAGGGGGCAGCTGATACGCAGTATTTT
.	.	TRBV15	TRBJ2-7	CATSRDSIREQYF	TGTGCCACCAGCAGAGATAGCATACGGGAGCAGTACTTC
.	.	TRBV27	TRBJ2-2	CASAGQPLNTGELFF	TGTGCCAGCGCCGGGCAGCCGCTGAACACCGGGGAGCTGTTTTTT
.	.	TRBV20-1	TRBJ2-7	CSAREGRPGYEQYF	TGCAGTGCTAGAGAAGGGCGCCCGGGCTACGAGCAGTACTTC
many	.	TRBV20-1	TRBJ1-2	CSASYGQRGYGYTF	TGCAGTGCTAGCTACGGACAGCGGGGATATGGCTACACCTTC
.	.	TRBV28	TRBJ2-7	CASTPGSANLPPYEQYF	TGTGCCAGCACCCCGGGGTCGGCCAACCTCCCTCCCTACGAGCAGTACTTC
.	.	TRBV28	TRBJ1-1	CASSLGSGELNTEAFF	TGTGCCAGCAGTTTAGGGTCCGGGGAACTGAACACTGAAGCTTTCTTT
few	TRBD2	TRBV5-1	TRBJ2-5	CASSFGTSGQETQYF	TGCGCCAGCAGCTTCGGGACTAGCGGGCAAGAGACCCAGTACTTC
many	.	TRBV6-6	TRBJ1-6	CASRIEGEPPLHF	TGTGCCAGCAGAATAGAGGGGGAACCACCCCTCCACTTT
few	TRBD1	TRBV20-1	TRBJ1-6	CSAKHRIRDSRGPLHF	TGCAGTGCTAAACACAGAATCCGGGACAGCCGCGGACCCCTCCACTTT
many	.	TRBV29-1	TRBJ2-1	CSVEPALQWDNEQFF	TGCAGCGTTGAACCGGCCCTGCAGTGGGACAATGAGCAGTTCTTC
.	.	TRBV30	TRBJ1-2	CAWSVGPDYTF	TGTGCCTGGAGTGTAGGGCCCGACTACACCTTC
many	.	TRBV10-3	TRBJ2-7	CAISASYEQYF	TGTGCCATCAGTGCAAGTTACGAGCAGTACTTC
.	.	TRBV20-1	TRBJ1-3	CSATTRLGESGNTIYF	TGCAGTGCCACGACCCGACTAGGGGAGTCTGGAAACACCATATATTTT
.	TRBD1	TRBV2	TRBJ1-3	CASSSTGRVGNTTYF	TGTGCCAGCAGTTCGACAGGGAGAGTCGGAAACACCACATATTTT
few	TRBD1	TRBV5-6	TRBJ1-5	CASSPDRGRNQPQHF	TGTGCCAGCAGCCCGGACAGGGGGAGAAATCAGCCCCAGCATTTT
.	.	TRBV21-1	TRBJ2-5	CASSKGTSGAQETQYF	TGTGCCAGCAGCAAAGGGACTAGCGGAGCACAAGAGACCCAGTACTTC
many	.	TRBV11-2	TRBJ1-4	CASSSLAGKPNEKLFF	TGTGCCAGCAGCTCCCTTGCGGGGAAACCAAATGAAAAACTGTTTTTT
many	.	TRBV7-2	TRBJ1-5	CASSSSVGVSNQPQHF	TGTGCCAGCAGCTCTAGCGTAGGGGTTAGCAATCAGCCCCAGCATTTT
many	.	TRBV7-2	TRBJ1-2	CASSPEATRKYGYTF	TGTGCCAGCAGCCCCGAGGCCACTAGGAAGTATGGCTACACCTTC
few	.	TRBV2	TRBJ1-1	CASREQGSAEAFF	TGTGCCAGCAGAGAACAGGGTAGCGCTGAAGCTTTCTTT
few	.	TRBV30	TRBJ2-2	CAWSARNTGELFF	TGTGCCTGGAGTGCAAGGAACACCGGGGAGCTGTTTTTT
few	.	TRBV6-5	TRBJ1-2	CASSRDTYYGYTF	TGTGCCAGCAGTAGGGACACCTACTATGGCTACACCTTC
many	.	TRBV11-2	TRBJ2-3	CASSLDSGTDTQYF	TGTGCCAGCAGCTTAGATAGCGGCACAGATACGCAGTATTTT
.	TRBD1	TRBV4-3	TRBJ2-7	CASSQSEGTGGYEQYF	TGCGCCAGCAGCCAAAGTGAAGGGACAGGGGGCTACGAGCAGTACTTC
few	.	TRBV28	TRBJ2-3	CASRPPTGTDTQYF	TGTGCCAGCAGACCTCCGACTGGCACAGATACGCAGTATTTT
few	TRBD2	TRBV29-1	TRBJ2-2	CSVAGLIPTGELFF	TGCAGCGTTGCGGGACTAATCCCCACCGGGGAGCTGTTTTTT
few	.	TRBV7-8	TRBJ2-7	CASTLWGEQYF	TGTGCCAGCACCCTATGGGGCGAGCAGTACTTC
.	.	TRBV5-5	TRBJ2-7	CASSFWGAINEQYF	TGTGCCAGCAGCTTTTGGGGGGCGATCAACGAGCAGTACTTC
few	.	TRBV2	TRBJ1-2	CASSVRQGPGGYGYTF	TGTGCCAGCAGTGTAAGGCAGGGCCCGGGAGGCTATGGCTACACCTTC
.	.	TRBV25-1	TRBJ2-7	CASSEFGGPTYEQYF	TGTGCCAGCAGTGAATTCGGGGGCCCCACCTACGAGCAGTACTTC
few	.	TRBV3-1	TRBJ2-2	CASSLHTGELFF	TGTGCCAGCAGCCTTCACACCGGGGAGCTGTTTTTT
few	TRBD2	TRBV6-2/TRBV6-3	TRBJ2-3	CASSVTLAGGPVDTQYF	TGTGCCAGCAGTGTCACCCTAGCGGGGGGGCCGGTGGATACGCAGTATTTT
many	.	TRBV20-1	TRBJ1-2	CSASPSGARNYGYTF	TGCAGTGCTAGCCCAAGCGGGGCGCGAAACTATGGCTACACCTTC
.	TRBD2	TRBV7-9	TRBJ2-1	CASSFILGGVDEQFF	TGTGCCAGCAGCTTTATTCTGGGGGGGGTGGATGAGCAGTTCTTC
many	TRBD2	TRBV4-2	TRBJ2-3	CASSQKRGAGTDTQYF	TGTGCCAGCAGCCAAAAGCGGGGGGCTGGCACAGATACGCAGTATTTT
many	.	TRBV20-1	TRBJ1-1	CSASYRVTEAFF	TGCAGTGCTAGTTACAGGGTAACTGAAGCTTTCTTT
.	TRBD2	TRBV12-3/TRBV12-4	TRBJ2-7	CASSSRRGGLYEQYF	TGTGCCAGCAGTTCGCGACGGGGGGGTCTGTACGAGCAGTACTTC
few	.	TRBV6-6	TRBJ2-1	CASSYKGLGEQFF	TGTGCCAGCAGTTACAAGGGTCTGGGTGAGCAGTTCTTC
.	.	TRBV27	TRBJ2-1	CASSLGQGVNNEQFF	TGTGCCAGCAGTTTAGGGCAGGGAGTCAACAATGAGCAGTTCTTC
many	.	TRBV12-3/TRBV12-4	TRBJ1-5	CASSLHGGGQPQHF	TGTGCCAGCAGTTTACACGGAGGAGGTCAGCCCCAGCATTTT
many	.	TRBV28	TRBJ2-3	CASSSPGGATLTREDTQYF	TGTGCCAGCAGTTCCCCGGGGGGCGCTACTCTTACCCGTGAAGATACGCAGTATTTT
many	.	TRBV6-1	TRBJ2-7	CASSEENYEQYF	TGTGCCAGCAGTGAGGAGAACTACGAGCAGTACTTC
.	TRBD2	TRBV5-1	TRBJ2-3	CASSPAIAGDTDTQYF	TGCGCCAGCAGCCCAGCAATAGCGGGGGACACAGATACGCAGTATTTT